This TCR beta chain is from a study of CD8+ T cells in alopecia areata. This clone was detected only a few times. Alopecia areata patients provided lesional scalp punch biopsies and peripheral blood. PBMCs provided sorted CD4+ and CD8+ T cells. RNA, once extracted, was reverse transcribed into cDNA for use as the sequencing template. TCRdb's copy holds only in-frame clones and misses some; the assay was immunoSEQ multiplex PCR. The data hold about 110,000 clones, with 55% to 70% observed a single time. Trimming shortened V by 5 bases and J by 3 bases, and 15 bases separated the two germline ends. This CDR3 contains 15 residues. Germline V gene sequence: CDR1 SGHDT, CDR2 YYEEEE.

This TCR came from a human donor with alopecia areata. The chain uses TRBV5-6 and TRBJ1-5; D gene unclear. Sequenced sample: NKG2D-low CD8+ T cells sorted from blood. The CDR3 coding sequence is TGTGCCAGCAGTGTGAGGTGGGCCCCCAATCAGCCCCAGCATTTT. Translated, it gives CASSVRWAPNQPQHF. The whole variable domain, remainder taken from reference TRBV5-6 and TRBJ1-5, is DAGVTQSPTHLIKTRGQQVTLRCSPKSGHDTVSWYQQALGQGPQFIFQYYEEEERQRGNFPDRFSGHQFPNYSSELNVNALLLGDSALYLCASSVRWAPNQPQHFGDGTRLSIL.